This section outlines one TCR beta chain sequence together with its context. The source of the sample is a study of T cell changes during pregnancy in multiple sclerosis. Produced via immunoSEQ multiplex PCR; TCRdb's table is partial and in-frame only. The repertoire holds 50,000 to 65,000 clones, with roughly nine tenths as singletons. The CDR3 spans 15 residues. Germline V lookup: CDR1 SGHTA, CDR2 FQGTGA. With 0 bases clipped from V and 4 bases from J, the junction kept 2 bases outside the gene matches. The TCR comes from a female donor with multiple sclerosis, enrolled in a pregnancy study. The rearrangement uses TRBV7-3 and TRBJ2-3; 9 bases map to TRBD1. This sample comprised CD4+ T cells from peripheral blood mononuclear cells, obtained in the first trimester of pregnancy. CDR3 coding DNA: TGTGCCAGCAGCTTAACGGGACAGGGATCAGATACGCAGTATTTT. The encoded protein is CASSLTGQGSDTQYF. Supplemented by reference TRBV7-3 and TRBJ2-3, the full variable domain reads GAGVSQTPSNKVTEKGKYVELRCDPISGHTALYWYRQSLGQGPEFLIYFQGTGAADDSGLPNDRFFAVRPEGSVSTLKIQRTERGDSAVYLCASSLTGQGSDTQYFGPGTRLTVL.